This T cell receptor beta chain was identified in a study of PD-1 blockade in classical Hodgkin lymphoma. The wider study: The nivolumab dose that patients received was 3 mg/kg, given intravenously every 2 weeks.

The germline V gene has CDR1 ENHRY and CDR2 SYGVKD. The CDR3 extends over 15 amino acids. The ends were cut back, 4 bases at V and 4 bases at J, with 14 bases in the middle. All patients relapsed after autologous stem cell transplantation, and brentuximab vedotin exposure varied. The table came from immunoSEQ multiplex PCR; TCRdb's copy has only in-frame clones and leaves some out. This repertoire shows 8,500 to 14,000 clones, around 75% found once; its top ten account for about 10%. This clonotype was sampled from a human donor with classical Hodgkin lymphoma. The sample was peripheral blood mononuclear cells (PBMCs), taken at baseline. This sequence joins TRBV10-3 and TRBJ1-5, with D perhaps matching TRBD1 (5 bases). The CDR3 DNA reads TGTGCCATCAGTGCAACGGGACGGGATAATCAGCCCCAGCATTTT. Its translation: CAISATGRDNQPQHF.